The T cell receptor (beta chain) under discussion was sequenced for a study of CD8 T cells in Susac syndrome. Roughly 0.45 to 1 ug RNA was reverse transcribed with random hexamers. The immunoSEQ assay covered 54 Vbeta and 13 Jbeta segments for CDR3. MiXCR, applied by TCRdb to the immunoSEQ multiplex PCR reads, yields one record per CDR3 protein. In the table there are about 300,000 distinct CDR3 sequences, about 91% of which are singletons. In blood CD8+ and CD4+ T cells, TCR beta underwent sequencing. The multiple sclerosis controls consisted of treatment-naive patients with relapsing-remitting disease, either stable or active. The specimen was CD8+ T cells from PBMCs. This TCR was sampled from a human donor with multiple sclerosis.

CDR3 sequence: CAWSGGGPYNEQFF. CDR3 coding DNA: TGTGCCTGGAGTGGAGGGGGGCCCTACAATGAGCAGTTCTTC. The chain recombines TRBV30 with TRBJ2-1, with D tentatively TRBD1 or TRBD2 (6 bases each). The CDR3 extends over 14 amino acids. V shed 1 base and J shed 2 bases, with 9 bases lying between them. Per the germline V gene, CDR1 is GTSNPN and CDR2 is SVGIG (reference sequence). The full variable domain, rest sourced from reference TRBV30 and TRBJ2-1, is SQTIHQWPATLVQPVGSPLSLECTVEGTSNPNLYWYRQAAGRGLQLLFYSVGIGQISSEVPQNLSASRPQDRQFILSSKKLLLSDSGFYLCAWSGGGPYNEQFFGPGTRLTVL.